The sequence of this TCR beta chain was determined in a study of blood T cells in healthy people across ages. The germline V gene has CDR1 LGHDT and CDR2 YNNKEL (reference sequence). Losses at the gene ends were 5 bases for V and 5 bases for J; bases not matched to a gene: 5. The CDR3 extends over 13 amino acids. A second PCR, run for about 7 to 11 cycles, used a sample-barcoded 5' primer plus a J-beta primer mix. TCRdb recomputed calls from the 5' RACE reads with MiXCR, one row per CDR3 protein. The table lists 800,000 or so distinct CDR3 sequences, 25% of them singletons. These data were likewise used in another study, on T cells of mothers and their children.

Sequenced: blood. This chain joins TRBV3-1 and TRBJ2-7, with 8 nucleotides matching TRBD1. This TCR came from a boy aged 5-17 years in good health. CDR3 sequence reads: CASSSQTGDEQYF. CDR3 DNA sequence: TGTGCCAGCAGCTCTCAGACAGGGGACGAGCAGTACTTC.